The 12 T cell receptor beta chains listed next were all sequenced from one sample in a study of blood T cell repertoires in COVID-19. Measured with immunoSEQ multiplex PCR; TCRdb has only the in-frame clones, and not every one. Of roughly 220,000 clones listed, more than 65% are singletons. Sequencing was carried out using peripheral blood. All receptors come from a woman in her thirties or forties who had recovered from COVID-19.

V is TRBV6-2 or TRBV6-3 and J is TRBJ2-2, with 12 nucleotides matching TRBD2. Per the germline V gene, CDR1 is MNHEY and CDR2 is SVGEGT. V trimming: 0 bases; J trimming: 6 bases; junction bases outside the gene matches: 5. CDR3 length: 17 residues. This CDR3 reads CASSYSNLAGGPGELFF. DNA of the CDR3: TGTGCCAGCAGTTACTCGAATCTAGCGGGGGGGCCCGGGGAGCTGTTTTTT.

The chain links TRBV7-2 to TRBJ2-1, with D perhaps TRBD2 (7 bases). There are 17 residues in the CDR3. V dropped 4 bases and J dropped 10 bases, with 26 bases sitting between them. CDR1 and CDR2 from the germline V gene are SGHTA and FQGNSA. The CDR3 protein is CASSWAVGGAMGGEQFF. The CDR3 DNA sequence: TGTGCCAGCAGCTGGGCCGTGGGGGGGGCGATGGGTGGCGAGCAGTTCTTC. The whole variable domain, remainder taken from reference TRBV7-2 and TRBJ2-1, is GAGVSQSPSNKVTEKGKDVELRCDPISGHTALYWYRQSLGQGLEFLIYFQGNSAPDKSGLPSDRFSAERTGGSVSTLTIQRTQQEDSAVYLCASSWAVGGAMGGEQFFGPGTRLTVL.

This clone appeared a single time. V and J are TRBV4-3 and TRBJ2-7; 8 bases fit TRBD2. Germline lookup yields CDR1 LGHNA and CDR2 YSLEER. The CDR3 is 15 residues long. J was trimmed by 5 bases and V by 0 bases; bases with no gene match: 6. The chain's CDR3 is CASSQDWAGGNEQYF. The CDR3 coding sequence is TGCGCCAGCAGCCAAGATTGGGCGGGGGGCAACGAGCAGTACTTC.

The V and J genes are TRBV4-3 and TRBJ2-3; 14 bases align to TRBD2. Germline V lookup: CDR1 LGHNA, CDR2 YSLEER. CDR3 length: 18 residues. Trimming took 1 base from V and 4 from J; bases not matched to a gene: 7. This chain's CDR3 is CASSQAVPGLAGADTQYF. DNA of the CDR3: TGCGCCAGCAGCCAAGCCGTCCCGGGACTAGCGGGAGCAGATACGCAGTATTTT.

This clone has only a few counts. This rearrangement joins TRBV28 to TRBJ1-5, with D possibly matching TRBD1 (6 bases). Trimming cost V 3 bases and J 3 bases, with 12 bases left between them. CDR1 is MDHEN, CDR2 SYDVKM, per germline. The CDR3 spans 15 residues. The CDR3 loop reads CASSFLGGNNQPQHF. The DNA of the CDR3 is TGTGCCAGCAGTTTTTTAGGGGGTAACAATCAGCCCCAGCATTTT.

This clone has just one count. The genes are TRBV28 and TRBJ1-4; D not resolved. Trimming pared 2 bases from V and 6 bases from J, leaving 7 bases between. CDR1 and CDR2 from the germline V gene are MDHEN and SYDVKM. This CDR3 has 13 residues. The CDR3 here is CASSLIQDEKLFF. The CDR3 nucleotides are TGTGCCAGCAGTTTAATCCAGGATGAAAAACTGTTTTTT.

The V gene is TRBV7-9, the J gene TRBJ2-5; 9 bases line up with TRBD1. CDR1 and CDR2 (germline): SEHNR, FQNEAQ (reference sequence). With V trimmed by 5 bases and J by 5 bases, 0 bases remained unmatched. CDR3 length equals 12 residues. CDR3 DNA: TGTGCCAGCAGCGGGACAGGGGAGACCCAGTACTTC. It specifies CASSGTGETQYF.

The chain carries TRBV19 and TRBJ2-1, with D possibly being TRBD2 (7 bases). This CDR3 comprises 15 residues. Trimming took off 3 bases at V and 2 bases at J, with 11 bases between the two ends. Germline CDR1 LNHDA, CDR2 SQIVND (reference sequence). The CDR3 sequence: CASSIAGAPYNEQFF. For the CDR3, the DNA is TGTGCCAGTAGTATTGCGGGGGCACCCTACAATGAGCAGTTCTTC.

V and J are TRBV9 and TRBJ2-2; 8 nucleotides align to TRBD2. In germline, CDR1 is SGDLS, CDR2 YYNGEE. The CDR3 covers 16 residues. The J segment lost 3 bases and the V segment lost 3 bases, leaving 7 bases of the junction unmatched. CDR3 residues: CASSATAGGYTGELFF. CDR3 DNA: TGTGCCAGCAGCGCCACGGCGGGGGGATACACCGGGGAGCTGTTTTTT.

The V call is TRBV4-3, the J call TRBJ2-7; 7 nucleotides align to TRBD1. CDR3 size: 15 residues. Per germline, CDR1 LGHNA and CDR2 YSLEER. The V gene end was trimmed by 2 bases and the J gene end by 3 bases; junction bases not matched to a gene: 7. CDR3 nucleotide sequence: TGCGCCAGCAGCCAACACAGGGGTTGGGACTACGAGCAGTACTTC. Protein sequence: CASSQHRGWDYEQYF.

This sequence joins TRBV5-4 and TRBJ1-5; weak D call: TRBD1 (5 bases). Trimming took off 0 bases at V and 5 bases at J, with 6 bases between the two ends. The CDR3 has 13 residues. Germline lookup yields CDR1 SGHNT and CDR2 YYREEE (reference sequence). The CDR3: CASSLETDQPQHF. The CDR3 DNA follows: TGTGCCAGCAGCTTGGAGACAGATCAGCCCCAGCATTTT.

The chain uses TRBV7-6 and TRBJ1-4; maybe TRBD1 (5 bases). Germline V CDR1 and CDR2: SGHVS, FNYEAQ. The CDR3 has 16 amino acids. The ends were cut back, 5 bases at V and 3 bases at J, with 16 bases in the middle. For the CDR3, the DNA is TGTGCCAGCAGCCCGAGGCCCAGGGCCTCTAATGAAAAACTGTTTTTT. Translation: CASSPRPRASNEKLFF. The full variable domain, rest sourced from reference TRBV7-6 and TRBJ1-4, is GAGVSQSPRYKVTKRGQDVALRCDPISGHVSLYWYRQALGQGPEFLTYFNYEAQQDKSGLPNDRFSAERPEGSISTLTIQRTEQRDSAMYRCASSPRPRASNEKLFFGSGTQLSVL.